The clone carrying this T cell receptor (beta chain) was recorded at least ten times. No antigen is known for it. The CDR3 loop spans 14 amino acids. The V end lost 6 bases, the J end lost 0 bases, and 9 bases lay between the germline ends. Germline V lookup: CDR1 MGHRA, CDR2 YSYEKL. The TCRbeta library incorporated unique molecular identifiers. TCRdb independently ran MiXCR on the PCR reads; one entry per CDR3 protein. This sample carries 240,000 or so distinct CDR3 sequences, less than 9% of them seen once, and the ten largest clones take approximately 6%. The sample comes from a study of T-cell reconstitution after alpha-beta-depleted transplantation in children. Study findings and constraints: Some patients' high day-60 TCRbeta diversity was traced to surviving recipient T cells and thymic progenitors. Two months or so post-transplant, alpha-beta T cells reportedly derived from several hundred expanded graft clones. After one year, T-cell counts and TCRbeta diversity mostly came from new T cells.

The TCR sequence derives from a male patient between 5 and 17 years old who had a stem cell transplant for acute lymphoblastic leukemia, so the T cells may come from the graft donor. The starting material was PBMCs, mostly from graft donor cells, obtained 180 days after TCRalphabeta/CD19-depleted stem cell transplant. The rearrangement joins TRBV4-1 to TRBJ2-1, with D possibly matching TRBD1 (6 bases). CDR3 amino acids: CASSGQSSYNEQFF. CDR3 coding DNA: TGCGCCAGCAGTGGACAGAGCTCCTACAATGAGCAGTTCTTC.